The T cell receptor (beta chain) under discussion was sequenced for a study of shared clonotypes between healthy human individuals. Study information: Three plates were used per donor for CD4 naive, three for CD4 memory, two for CD8 naive and one for CD8 memory.

The study's findings and limits: Shared across a few donors were around 5% of the naive CD4 clonotypes.

On this clone itself: Its target is not known.

Evenly divided among several immunoSEQ plates was the genomic DNA of each subset. As processed by the authors: In the immunoSEQ data, sequences were junction-only and lacked quality scores, so filtering differed. Clones were read by immunoSEQ multiplex PCR, and TCRdb kept only the in-frame ones, dropping some. That table gives V, J and clone size, and the DNA gave D and trimming. The sample contains roughly 680,000 clones, just under 75% of which appear only once. Germline V gene lookup returns CDR1 SGHAT and CDR2 FQNNGV. Trimming took 0 bases from V and 7 from J, leaving 6 bases between them. This CDR3 has 12 residues.

The sample consisted of memory CD4+ T cells sorted from blood. Subset reported: CD45RA-negative fraction. This clonotype was obtained from a woman aged 30 to 39 in good health. The V call is TRBV11-2, the J call TRBJ1-1; D is unclear. The CDR3 protein is CASSLERFEAFF. The CDR3 coding sequence is TGTGCCAGCAGCTTAGAACGGTTTGAAGCTTTCTTT.